The text below deals with one T cell receptor (beta chain). The data were taken from a study of shared clonotypes between healthy human individuals. The data were produced by immunoSEQ multiplex PCR, yet TCRdb's version contains in-frame clones alone and is incomplete. The table shows some 900,000 clones, with roughly 72% occurring only once. The CDR3 spans 15 residues. The trim removed 2 bases at V and 0 bases at J, leaving 1 base unmatched. Germline V gene lookup returns CDR1 SGHRS and CDR2 YFSETQ. The clonotype was recovered from a man aged 18-30 years in good health. V is TRBV5-1 and J is TRBJ1-3; 8 nucleotides line up with TRBD1. Sequencing input: memory CD4+ T cells sorted from blood. Subset described: CD45RA-negative fraction. Written as DNA, the CDR3 is TGCGCCAGCAGCTTCGGACAGGGCTCTGGAAACACCATATATTTT. This gives the protein CASSFGQGSGNTIYF.